The entry below gives a single T cell receptor beta chain sequence along with its context. Per the study methods: Estimation of nucleated cell counts relied on the amplification of reference gene primers. Measured with immunoSEQ multiplex PCR; TCRdb has only the in-frame clones, and not every one. V and J calls and clone size are as listed in that table; D and trimming were resolved from the DNA. The sample yields about 420,000 clones, approximately 90% seen once. The data belong to a study of blood T cell repertoires in COVID-19. Study as a whole: Sources were T cells, B-cell-depleted T cells, or PBMCs; the material itself was cDNA or gDNA.

The germline V gene has CDR1 SGHDT and CDR2 YYEEEE. There are 15 residues in the CDR3. The germline V and J ends were trimmed by 3 bases and 3 bases, with 15 bases remaining between them. V gene TRBV5-6 combines with J gene TRBJ1-2; no clear D gene. The sequencing sample was made of peripheral blood. The clonotype originates from a man in his late teens or twenties with COVID-19, enrolled during active disease. Here the CDR3 DNA reads TGTGCCAGCAGCTCGGAGGGTGGCCAGTACTATGGCTACACCTTC. It translates to CASSSEGGQYYGYTF.